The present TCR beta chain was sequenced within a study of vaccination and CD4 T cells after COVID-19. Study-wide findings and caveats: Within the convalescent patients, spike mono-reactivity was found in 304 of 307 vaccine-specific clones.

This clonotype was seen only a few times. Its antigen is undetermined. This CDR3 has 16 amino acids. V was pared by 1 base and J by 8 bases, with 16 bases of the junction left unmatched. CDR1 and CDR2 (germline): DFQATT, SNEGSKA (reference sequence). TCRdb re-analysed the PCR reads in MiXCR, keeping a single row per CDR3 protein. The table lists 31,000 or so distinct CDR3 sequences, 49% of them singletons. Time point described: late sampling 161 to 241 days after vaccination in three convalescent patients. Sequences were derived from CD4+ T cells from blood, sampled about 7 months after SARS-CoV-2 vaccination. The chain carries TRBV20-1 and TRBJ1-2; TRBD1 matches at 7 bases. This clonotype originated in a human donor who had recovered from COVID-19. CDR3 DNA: TGCAGTGCTAGAGGTCCTTCGACAGGGCGGTCGGGGGGCTACACCTTC. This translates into CSARGPSTGRSGGYTF.